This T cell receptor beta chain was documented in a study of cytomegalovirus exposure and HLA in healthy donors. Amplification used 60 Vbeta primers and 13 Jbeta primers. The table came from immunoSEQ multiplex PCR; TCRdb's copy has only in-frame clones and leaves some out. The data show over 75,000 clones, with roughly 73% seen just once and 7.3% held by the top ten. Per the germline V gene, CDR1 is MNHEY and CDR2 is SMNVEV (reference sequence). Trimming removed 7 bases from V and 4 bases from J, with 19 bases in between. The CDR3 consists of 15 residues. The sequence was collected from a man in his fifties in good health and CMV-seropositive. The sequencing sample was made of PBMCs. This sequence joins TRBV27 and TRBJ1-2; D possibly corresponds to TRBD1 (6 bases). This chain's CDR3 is CASTIAHGTTYGYTF. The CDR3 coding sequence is TGTGCCAGCACCATCGCACACGGGACAACCTATGGCTACACCTTC.